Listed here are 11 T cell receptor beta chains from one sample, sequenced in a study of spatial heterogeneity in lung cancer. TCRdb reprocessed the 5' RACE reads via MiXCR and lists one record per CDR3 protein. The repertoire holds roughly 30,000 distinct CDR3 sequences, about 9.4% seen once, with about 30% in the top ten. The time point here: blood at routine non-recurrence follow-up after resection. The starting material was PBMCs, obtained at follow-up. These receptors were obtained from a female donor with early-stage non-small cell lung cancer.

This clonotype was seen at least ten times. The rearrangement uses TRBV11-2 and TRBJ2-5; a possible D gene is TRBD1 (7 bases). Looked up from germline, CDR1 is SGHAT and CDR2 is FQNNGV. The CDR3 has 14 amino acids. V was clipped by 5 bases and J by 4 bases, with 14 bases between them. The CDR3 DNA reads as TGTGCCAGCAGCCCAGGGGGGATCACAGAGACCCAGTACTTC. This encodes CASSPGGITETQYF.

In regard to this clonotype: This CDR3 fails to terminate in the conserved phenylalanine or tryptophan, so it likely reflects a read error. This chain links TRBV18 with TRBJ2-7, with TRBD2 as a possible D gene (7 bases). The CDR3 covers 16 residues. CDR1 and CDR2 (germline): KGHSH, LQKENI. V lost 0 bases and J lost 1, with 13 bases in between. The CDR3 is CASSPPGGGKSYEQYL. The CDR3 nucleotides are TGTGCCAGCTCACCACCGGGGGGGGGCAAATCCTACGAGCAGTACCTC.

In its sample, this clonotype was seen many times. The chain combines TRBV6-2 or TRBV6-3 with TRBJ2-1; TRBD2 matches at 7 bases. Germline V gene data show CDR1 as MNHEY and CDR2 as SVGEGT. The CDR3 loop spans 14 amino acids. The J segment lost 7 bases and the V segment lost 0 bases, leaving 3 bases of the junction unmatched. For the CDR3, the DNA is TGTGCCAGCAGTTACTCGCGGGGGTGGAATGAGCAGTTCTTC. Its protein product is CASSYSRGWNEQFF.

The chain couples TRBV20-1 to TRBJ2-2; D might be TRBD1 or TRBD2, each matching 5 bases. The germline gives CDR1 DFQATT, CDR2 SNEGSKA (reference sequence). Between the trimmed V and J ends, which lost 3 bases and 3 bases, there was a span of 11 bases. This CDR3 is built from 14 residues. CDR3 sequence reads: CSASDGTDTGELFF. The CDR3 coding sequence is TGCAGTGCTAGCGACGGGACCGACACCGGGGAGCTGTTTTTT.

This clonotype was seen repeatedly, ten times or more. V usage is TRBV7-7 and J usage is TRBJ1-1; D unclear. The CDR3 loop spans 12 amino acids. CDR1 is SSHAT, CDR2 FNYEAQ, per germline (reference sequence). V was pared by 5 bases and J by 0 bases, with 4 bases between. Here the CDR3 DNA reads TGTGCCAGCAGCCCTTTGAACACTGAAGCTTTCTTT. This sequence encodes CASSPLNTEAFF.

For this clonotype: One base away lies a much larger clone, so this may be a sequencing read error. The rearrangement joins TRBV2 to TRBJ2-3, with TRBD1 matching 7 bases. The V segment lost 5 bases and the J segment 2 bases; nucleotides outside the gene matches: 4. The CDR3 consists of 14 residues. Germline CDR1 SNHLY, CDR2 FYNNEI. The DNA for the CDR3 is TGTGCCAGCAGTAGGGACAGAACCACAGATACGCAGTATTTT. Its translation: CASSRDRTTDTQYF.

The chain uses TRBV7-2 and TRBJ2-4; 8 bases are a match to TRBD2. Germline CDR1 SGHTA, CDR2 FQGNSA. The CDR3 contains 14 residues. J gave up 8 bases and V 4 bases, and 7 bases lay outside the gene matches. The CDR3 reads CASSSPGGADIQYF. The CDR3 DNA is TGTGCCAGCAGCTCCCCCGGGGGGGCGGACATTCAGTACTTC.

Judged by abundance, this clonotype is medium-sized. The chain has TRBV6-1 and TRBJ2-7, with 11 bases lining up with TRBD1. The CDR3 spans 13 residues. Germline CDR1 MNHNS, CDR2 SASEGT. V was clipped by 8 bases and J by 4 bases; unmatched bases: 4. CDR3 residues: CASGTGGPYEQYF. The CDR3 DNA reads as TGTGCCAGCGGGACAGGGGGGCCTTACGAGCAGTACTTC.

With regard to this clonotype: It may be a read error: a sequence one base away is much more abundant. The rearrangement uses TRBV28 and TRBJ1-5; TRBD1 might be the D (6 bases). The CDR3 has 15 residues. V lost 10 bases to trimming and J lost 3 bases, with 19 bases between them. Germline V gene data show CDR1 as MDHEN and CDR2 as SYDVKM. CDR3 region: CATNQSGANNQPQHF. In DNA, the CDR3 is TGTGCCACCAATCAGTCAGGGGCTAACAATCAGCCCCAGCATTTT. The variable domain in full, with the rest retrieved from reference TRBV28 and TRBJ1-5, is DVKVTQSSRYLVKRTGEKVFLECVQDMDHENMFWYRQDPGLGLRLIYFSYDVKMKEKGDIPEGYSVSREKKERFSLILESASTNQTSMYLCATNQSGANNQPQHFGDGTRLSIL.

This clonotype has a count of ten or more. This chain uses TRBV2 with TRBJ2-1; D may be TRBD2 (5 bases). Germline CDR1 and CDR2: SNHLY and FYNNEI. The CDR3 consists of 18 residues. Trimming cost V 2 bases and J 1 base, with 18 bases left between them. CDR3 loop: CASSEPPTNWFSYNEQFF. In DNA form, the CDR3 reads TGTGCCAGCAGTGAACCCCCGACTAATTGGTTTTCCTACAATGAGCAGTTCTTC.

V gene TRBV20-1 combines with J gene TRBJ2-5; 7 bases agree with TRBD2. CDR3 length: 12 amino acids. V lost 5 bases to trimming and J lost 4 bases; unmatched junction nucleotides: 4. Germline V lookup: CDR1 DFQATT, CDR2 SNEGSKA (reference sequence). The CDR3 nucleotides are TGCAGTGCTTCGACTAGCTTAGAGACCCAGTACTTC. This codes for CSASTSLETQYF.